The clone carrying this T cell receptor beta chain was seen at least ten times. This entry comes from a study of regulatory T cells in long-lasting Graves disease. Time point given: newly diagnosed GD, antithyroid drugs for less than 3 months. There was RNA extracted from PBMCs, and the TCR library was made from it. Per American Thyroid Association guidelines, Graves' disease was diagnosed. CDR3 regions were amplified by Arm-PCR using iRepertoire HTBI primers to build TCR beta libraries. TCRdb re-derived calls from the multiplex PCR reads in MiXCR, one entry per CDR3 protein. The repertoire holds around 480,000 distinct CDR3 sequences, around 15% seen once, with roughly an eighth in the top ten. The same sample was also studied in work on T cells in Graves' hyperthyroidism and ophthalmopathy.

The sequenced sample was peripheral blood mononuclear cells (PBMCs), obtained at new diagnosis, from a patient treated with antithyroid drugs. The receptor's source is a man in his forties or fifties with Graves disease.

This CDR3 is CASSFEQGYLNEQFF. For the CDR3, the DNA is TGCGCCAGCAGCTTTGAACAGGGGTATCTGAATGAGCAGTTCTTC. The chain carries TRBV5-1 and TRBJ2-1, with 7 bases fitting TRBD1. Germline V gene lookup returns CDR1 SGHRS and CDR2 YFSETQ. CDR3 length equals 15 residues. After removal of 2 bases from V and 7 bases from J, the junction contained 9 bases not matched to a gene.